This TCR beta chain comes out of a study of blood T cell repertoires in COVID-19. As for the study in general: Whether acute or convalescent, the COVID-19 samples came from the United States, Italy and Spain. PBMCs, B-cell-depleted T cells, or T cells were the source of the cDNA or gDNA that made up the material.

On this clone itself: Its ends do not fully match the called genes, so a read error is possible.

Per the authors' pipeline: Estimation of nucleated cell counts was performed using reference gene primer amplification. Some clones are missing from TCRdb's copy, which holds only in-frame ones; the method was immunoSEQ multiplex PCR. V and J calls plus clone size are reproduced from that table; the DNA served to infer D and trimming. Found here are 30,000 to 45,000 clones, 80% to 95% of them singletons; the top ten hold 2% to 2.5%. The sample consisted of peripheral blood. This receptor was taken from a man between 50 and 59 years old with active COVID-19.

Written as DNA, the CDR3 is TGCGCCAGCACCCAAGGCCCTAGCGGGAGTTCCTACGAGCAGTACTTC. Translating it yields CASTQGPSGSSYEQYF. The chain recombines TRBV4-1 with TRBJ2-7; 10 bases map to TRBD2. Germline CDR1 MGHRA, CDR2 YSYEKL. This CDR3 is 16 amino acids long.